Sequencing of this T cell receptor beta chain was carried out in a study of CD8 T cells in Susac syndrome. The CDR3 has 14 amino acids. V lost 6 bases to trimming and J lost 5 bases; unmatched junction nucleotides: 9. CDR1 and CDR2 from the germline V gene are MNHNY and SVGAGI (reference sequence). An amount of RNA that ranged from roughly 0.5 to 1 ug was reverse transcribed with random hexamers. The method of amplification for TCR beta CDR3 was immunoSEQ multiplex PCR, covering 54 Vbeta and 13 Jbeta. Each CDR3 protein gets one entry after TCRdb re-called the immunoSEQ multiplex PCR reads with MiXCR. The sample records some 200,000 distinct CDR3 sequences, 90% to 95% being singletons.

The source material was CD4+ T cells from PBMCs. This TCR was recovered from a human donor with multiple sclerosis. V usage is TRBV6-6 and J usage is TRBJ2-5; 7 bases are shared with TRBD2. DNA of the CDR3: TGTGCCAGCAGCCGGAGACTAGCTGGGGAGACCCAGTACTTC. Translation gives CASSRRLAGETQYF.